A selection of T cell receptor beta chains follows, all from one sample in a study of graft-versus-host responses after intestinal transplantation. Using immunoSEQ multiplex PCR, the repertoire was profiled, and TCRdb retains in-frame clones only, with some absent. The table records about 1,800 clones, roughly 37% of them present only once. Sequences were derived from alloreactive CD8+ T cells from a mixed lymphocyte reaction culture, sampled before transplantation. These receptors came from a human patient who was an organ donor for intestinal transplantation. Both conserved end residues are part of each CDR3. Each record gives: J gene, D gene, clone size, CDR3 length, V gene, CDR3 protein, CDR3 DNA. D genes are given only for firm matches. Some rows have no size entry. The others give once, few or many, or a class for an expanded clone.

TRBJ1-2 - - 17 TRBV5-5 CASSLSLGQVTNYGYTF TGTGCCAGCAGCTTGTCTTTGGGCCAGGTTACTAACTATGGCTACACCTTC
TRBJ2-1 - - 13 TRBV2 CASSFSRTNEQFF TGTGCCAGCAGTTTTAGTAGGACCAATGAGCAGTTCTTC
TRBJ2-1 - - 18 TRBV6-4 CASSDSWYSGAPYNEQFF TGTGCCAGCAGTGACTCGTGGTATTCGGGGGCGCCCTACAATGAGCAGTTCTTC
TRBJ1-1 - few 14 TRBV4-2 CASRVSVVDTEAFF TGTGCCAGCAGGGTGTCGGTGGTGGACACTGAAGCTTTCTTT
TRBJ2-3 TRBD2 - 15 TRBV30 CAWMSSGGAGDTQYF TGTGCCTGGATGTCTAGCGGGGGGGCGGGAGATACGCAGTATTTT
TRBJ2-7 TRBD2 - 14 TRBV27 CASSPPAGGYEQYF TGTGCCAGCAGCCCACCGGCGGGGGGTTACGAGCAGTACTTC
TRBJ2-5 - - 14 TRBV7-9 CASSLSYIEETQYF TGTGCCAGCAGCTTAAGCTATATCGAAGAGACCCAGTACTTC
TRBJ2-7 - few 15 TRBV6-4 CASSHFGTRAYEQYF TGTGCCAGCAGTCACTTTGGGACCCGGGCCTACGAGCAGTACTTC
TRBJ1-6 TRBD1 - 15 TRBV11-3 CASSRTGGYNSPLHF TGTGCCAGCAGTAGGACAGGGGGCTATAATTCACCCCTCCACTTT
TRBJ1-1 - few 13 TRBV4-3 CASSQGGNTEAFF TGCGCCAGCAGCCAAGGGGGGAACACTGAAGCTTTCTTT
TRBJ2-3 TRBD1 - 17 TRBV10-1 CASTIRGTGPNTDTQYF TGCGCCAGCACGATCCGCGGGACAGGCCCAAACACAGATACGCAGTATTTT
TRBJ2-1 - few 13 TRBV19 CASSTDSYNEQFF TGTGCCAGTAGTACCGACTCCTACAATGAGCAGTTCTTC
TRBJ1-5 TRBD1 - 12 TRBV7-9 CASATGPQPQHF TGTGCCAGCGCGACAGGGCCTCAGCCCCAGCATTTT
TRBJ1-5 - large 13 TRBV4-1 CASSQLWNQPQHF TGCGCCAGCAGCCAATTGTGGAATCAGCCCCAGCATTTT
TRBJ2-7 - - 12 TRBV11-2 CASSYRPGEQYF TGTGCCAGCAGCTATAGACCCGGCGAGCAGTACTTC
TRBJ1-5 TRBD1 once 15 TRBV11-2 CASSIHQGVNQPQHF TGTGCCAGCAGCATTCACCAGGGGGTTAATCAGCCCCAGCATTTT
TRBJ2-7 - once 13 TRBV7-9 CASSPGRDYEQYF TGTGCCAGCAGCCCAGGAAGGGACTACGAGCAGTACTTC
TRBJ1-2 - - 14 TRBV14 CASSPFPASYGYTF TGTGCCAGCAGCCCCTTTCCAGCCAGTTATGGCTACACCTTC
TRBJ2-1 TRBD2 - 17 TRBV13 CASSPRGSGWSVGEQFF TGTGCCAGCAGTCCCCGCGGTAGCGGGTGGTCCGTCGGTGAGCAGTTCTTC
TRBJ2-7 - few 15 TRBV6-5 CASSGLWTEYYEQYF TGTGCCAGCAGTGGCCTTTGGACAGAATACTACGAGCAGTACTTC
TRBJ2-7 TRBD1 - 15 TRBV9 CASSSNPGQGKEQYF TGTGCCAGCAGCTCAAACCCGGGACAGGGGAAGGAGCAGTACTTC
TRBJ2-1 TRBD2 - 16 TRBV11-2 CASSWDYLSSYNEQFF TGTGCCAGCAGCTGGGACTACCTTAGCTCCTACAATGAGCAGTTCTTC
TRBJ1-2 - - 14 TRBV6-5 CASSYSGQVYGYTF TGTGCCAGCAGTTACTCGGGCCAGGTCTATGGCTACACCTTC
TRBJ2-2 - - 12 TRBV2 CASSVNTGELFF TGTGCCAGCAGTGTAAACACCGGGGAGCTGTTTTTT
TRBJ2-1 - - 12 TRBV28 CASNPGYNEQFF TGTGCCAGCAACCCAGGGTACAATGAGCAGTTCTTC
TRBJ2-7 - large 12 TRBV7-2 CASSDSSYEQYF TGTGCCAGCAGCGACAGCTCCTACGAGCAGTACTTC
TRBJ2-6 - - 16 TRBV27 CASSLIGVFGANVLTF TGTGCCAGCAGCCTCATAGGGGTTTTTGGGGCCAACGTCCTGACTTTC
TRBJ1-1 - - 16 TRBV6-6 CASSWLGGEWVTEAFF TGTGCCAGCAGCTGGCTGGGGGGCGAGTGGGTCACTGAAGCTTTCTTT
TRBJ2-2 TRBD1 once 16 TRBV4-3 CASSHLGQGFSGELFF TGCGCCAGCAGCCACCTAGGACAGGGGTTTTCCGGGGAGCTGTTTTTT
TRBJ1-2 - - 14 TRBV7-9 CASSPAGGGYGYTF TGTGCCAGCAGCCCCGCCGGGGGAGGTTATGGCTACACCTTC
TRBJ2-1 - - 15 TRBV9 CASSVVSNSYNEQFF TGTGCCAGCAGCGTAGTGTCAAACTCCTACAATGAGCAGTTCTTC
TRBJ2-3 - large 17 TRBV9 CASRNPGGKERTDTQYF TGTGCCAGCAGGAACCCTGGGGGGAAAGAACGCACAGATACGCAGTATTTT
TRBJ1-5 - - 17 TRBV9 CASSVSLRGKGNQPQHF TGTGCCAGCAGCGTCTCTCTAAGGGGAAAGGGCAATCAGCCCCAGCATTTT
TRBJ2-1 - few 10 TRBV23-1 CASSQGEQFF TGCGCCAGCAGTCAAGGGGAGCAGTTCTTC
TRBJ1-2 - - 16 TRBV23-1 CASSPPVAPCGYGYTF TGCGCCAGCAGTCCTCCGGTTGCTCCCTGCGGGTATGGCTACACCTTC
TRBJ1-5 - - 20 TRBV4-3 CASSQDWPYGYGIYDQPQHF TGCGCCAGCAGCCAAGATTGGCCGTACGGGTACGGGATATATGATCAGCCCCAGCATTTT
TRBJ1-1 - - 14 TRBV5-1 CASSLLGMNTEAFF TGCGCCAGCAGCTTGCTGGGGATGAACACTGAAGCTTTCTTT
TRBJ2-7 TRBD1 - 14 TRBV7-9 CASSSRDRVDEQYF TGTGCCAGCAGCTCCCGGGACAGGGTTGACGAGCAGTACTTC
TRBJ2-2 - few 13 TRBV6-5 CASSFRGTGELFF TGTGCCAGCAGTTTTAGAGGCACCGGGGAGCTGTTTTTT
TRBJ2-2 TRBD1 - 18 TRBV5-1 CASSPIKQGGSGAGELFF TGCGCCAGCAGCCCTATAAAACAGGGGGGCAGTGGAGCCGGGGAGCTGTTTTTT
TRBJ1-2 - - 13 TRBV7-9 CASSQENGSGYTF TGTGCCAGCAGCCAAGAGAATGGGTCTGGCTACACCTTC
TRBJ2-7 TRBD2 - 14 TRBV27 CASRGLAGGSKQYF TGTGCCAGCAGGGGACTAGCGGGGGGCTCCAAGCAGTACTTC
TRBJ2-2 TRBD1 - 16 TRBV4-1 CASSQAPGQATGELFF TGCGCCAGCAGCCAAGCTCCGGGACAGGCCACCGGGGAGCTGTTTTTT
TRBJ2-1 - few 15 TRBV28 CASSLWDSSYNEQFF TGTGCCAGCAGTTTATGGGACAGCTCCTACAATGAGCAGTTCTTC
TRBJ2-1 - - 11 TRBV6-5 CASSYGNEQFF TGTGCCAGCAGTTACGGTAATGAGCAGTTCTTC
TRBJ1-2 - large 14 TRBV4-1 CASSQGQYHYGYTF TGCGCCAGCAGCCAAGGCCAGTACCACTATGGCTACACCTTC
TRBJ1-2 TRBD1 - 15 TRBV4-1 CASSQAGQGPYGYTF TGCGCCAGCAGCCAAGCGGGACAGGGCCCCTATGGCTACACCTTC
TRBJ1-1 - large 14 TRBV6-5 CASSYRVTNTEAFF TGTGCCAGCAGTTACAGGGTTACGAACACTGAAGCTTTCTTT
TRBJ1-5 TRBD1 - 15 TRBV28 CASSLWTGGPQPQHF TGTGCCAGCAGTTTATGGACAGGGGGCCCTCAGCCCCAGCATTTT
TRBJ1-1 TRBD1 - 16 TRBV7-2 CASNSITRDSSTEAFF TGTGCCAGCAACTCGATAACCCGGGACAGTAGCACTGAAGCTTTCTTT
TRBJ2-2 - - 13 TRBV6-1 CASSYSARGELFF TGTGCCAGCAGTTATTCAGCTCGGGGGGAGCTGTTTTTT
TRBJ1-6 - - 17 TRBV27 CASSFISQGSYNSPLHF TGTGCCAGCAGTTTTATAAGCCAGGGCTCCTATAATTCACCCCTCCACTTT
TRBJ1-2 - few 14 TRBV15 CATSRVRGYYGYTF TGTGCCACCAGCAGAGTGCGGGGTTACTATGGCTACACCTTC
TRBJ2-1 - - 13 TRBV6-5 CASIRQVYNEQFF TGTGCCAGCATAAGACAGGTTTACAATGAGCAGTTCTTC
TRBJ2-3 - - 17 TRBV4-1 CASSQDPRGPSTDTQYF TGCGCCAGCAGCCAGGACCCTAGGGGTCCTAGCACAGATACGCAGTATTTT
TRBJ2-5 - - 14 TRBV5-4 CASSLFYRLETQYF TGTGCCAGCAGCTTGTTTTATCGTCTGGAGACCCAGTACTTC